This paragraph reports one TCR beta chain. Its antigen remains unidentified. Sequencing used immunoSEQ multiplex PCR; TCRdb keeps in-frame clones, though not all of them. This sample carries more than 65,000 clones, around 80% of them seen once, and the ten largest clones take 4.7%. The data stem from a study of early stage breast cancer tumors. Study summary: About 80% of the 16 invasive tumors were ER+, PR+ and HER2-. Around 10-fold was the mean read coverage per sample. Study-wide results and limits: Blood repertoires resembled normal breast more than tumor.

Trimming at V came to 1 base and at J to 7 bases, leaving 17 bases not matched to a gene. The CDR3 spans 20 residues. Per germline, CDR1 LGHNA and CDR2 YNFKEQ. The sequenced sample consisted of blood. This chain joins TRBV4-2 and TRBJ2-1, with 12 bases identical to TRBD2. This sequence was found in a person aged 35-55 years with breast cancer. CDR3 sequence (DNA): TGTGCCAGCAGCCAAGTTCTAGGTCCCGTGACTAGCGGGAGAAGAAATGAGCAGTTCTTC. It specifies CASSQVLGPVTSGRRNEQFF.